The 14 T cell receptor beta chains listed next were all sequenced from one sample in a study of neoadjuvant anti-PD-1 for oral cavity cancer. Some clones are missing from TCRdb's copy, which holds only in-frame ones; the method was immunoSEQ multiplex PCR. The data show about 15,000 clones, with about 61% seen just once and approximately 2.8% held by the top ten. This material consisted of PBMCs, taken before nivolumab (anti-PD-1) treatment. These receptors all stem from a person between 40 and 85 years old with oral cavity squamous cell carcinoma.

The chain couples TRBV28 to TRBJ2-5, with TRBD1 matching over 7 bases. The ends lost 3 bases at V and 3 bases at J; junction bases unmatched: 7. CDR1 is MDHEN and CDR2 is SYDVKM in the germline V gene. This CDR3 is built from 15 residues. For the CDR3, the DNA is TGTGCCAGCAGTTTCCCTGGGCAGGGGGAAGAGACCCAGTACTTC. It is translated as CASSFPGQGEETQYF. Based on the CDR3 plus reference TRBV28 and TRBJ2-5, the full variable domain is DVKVTQSSRYLVKRTGEKVFLECVQDMDHENMFWYRQDPGLGLRLIYFSYDVKMKEKGDIPEGYSVSREKKERFSLILESASTNQTSMYLCASSFPGQGEETQYFGPGTRLLVL.

This clone occurred once. CDR3 DNA: TGTGCCAGCACCCCGGGACAGGGTATCCAGCCCCAGCATTTT. Translated, it gives CASTPGQGIQPQHF. The chain recombines TRBV6-6 with TRBJ1-5; 9 nucleotides agree with TRBD1. After removal of 7 bases from V and 7 bases from J, the junction contained 8 bases not matched to a gene. Germline V lookup: CDR1 MNHNY, CDR2 SVGAGI (reference sequence). This CDR3 contains 14 residues.

This chain links TRBV2 with TRBJ2-7; D perhaps matches TRBD2 (5 bases). Germline CDR1 and CDR2: SNHLY and FYNNEI. The CDR3 is 12 amino acids. Trimming left V 5 bases short and J 4 bases short, with 9 bases between. The CDR3 loop reads CASSIDYYEQYF. The CDR3 DNA reads TGTGCCAGCAGTATAGACTATTACGAGCAGTACTTC.

This clone was seen only a few times. This sequence joins TRBV27 and TRBJ1-5; the match to TRBD1 covers 9 bases. Germline CDR1 is MNHEY and CDR2 is SMNVEV (reference sequence). V shed 3 bases, J shed 6 bases, and the junction held 12 bases outside the gene matches. The CDR3 runs to 17 residues. The CDR3 reads CASSFIRDRVTFQPQHF. For the CDR3, the DNA is TGTGCCAGCAGTTTTATAAGGGACAGGGTTACTTTTCAGCCCCAGCATTTT.

The chain joins TRBV4-1 to TRBJ2-5; D is unclear. The CDR3 consists of 18 residues. V was cut by 0 bases and J by 5 bases, with 22 bases left in between. Germline V lookup: CDR1 MGHRA, CDR2 YSYEKL. The CDR3: CASSQDPSDSFRGETQYF. The CDR3 bases are TGCGCCAGCAGCCAAGATCCCTCCGATTCCTTTCGTGGGGAGACCCAGTACTTC.

The chain is built from TRBV6-5 and TRBJ2-1; 7 bases align to TRBD2. This CDR3 region has 14 residues. Germline loops: CDR1 MNHEY, CDR2 SVGAGI. After removal of 7 bases from V and 10 bases from J, the junction contained 13 bases not matched to a gene. CDR3 in amino acids: CASTPREAGAEQFF. The CDR3 DNA reads TGTGCCAGCACCCCCCGTGAGGCGGGAGCCGAGCAGTTCTTC.

This clone was detected a few times. The chain couples TRBV6-5 to TRBJ1-1, with D possibly TRBD1 on 6 matching bases. Trimming left V 6 bases short and J 1 base short, with 9 bases between. The CDR3 spans 13 residues. Germline V gene lookup returns CDR1 MNHEY and CDR2 SVGAGI. CDR3 sequence: CASSLTGNTEAFF. CDR3 in DNA: TGTGCCAGCAGCCTGACAGGGAACACTGAAGCTTTCTTT.

The CDR3 reads CASGAGGETQYF. The DNA of the CDR3 is TGTGCCAGCGGGGCAGGGGGAGAGACCCAGTACTTC. The chain couples TRBV6-6 to TRBJ2-5, with 7 bases that match TRBD1. The CDR3 totals 12 residues. Unmatched junction bases numbered 4, after V lost 8 bases and J lost 4 bases. Germline CDR1 MNHNY, CDR2 SVGAGI (reference sequence).

The chain combines TRBV2 with TRBJ1-5; the D gene is possibly TRBD1 (5 bases). This CDR3 is built from 13 residues. The germline V and J ends were trimmed by 7 bases and 7 bases, with 14 bases remaining between them. Germline V CDR1 and CDR2: SNHLY, FYNNEI. The CDR3 sequence is CASNRGVGQPQHF. In DNA form, the CDR3 reads TGTGCCAGCAATCGGGGGGTCGGCCAGCCCCAGCATTTT.

This clone was recorded a few times. The chain has TRBV20-1 and TRBJ1-1, with D unresolved. The germline V and J ends were trimmed by 3 bases and 4 bases, with 6 bases remaining between them. The CDR3 runs to 11 residues. CDR1 DFQATT and CDR2 SNEGSKA come from the germline V gene (reference sequence). The CDR3 reads CSASAGTEAFF. In nucleotides, the CDR3 is TGCAGTGCTAGCGCGGGCACTGAAGCTTTCTTT.

The V gene is TRBV11-2, the J gene TRBJ1-5; D may be TRBD1 (6 bases). Germline V gives CDR1 SGHAT, CDR2 FQNNGV. The germline V and J ends were trimmed by 5 bases and 1 base, with 12 bases remaining between them. The CDR3 length is 15 residues. CDR3 residues: CASSPDRTSNQPQHF. The CDR3 DNA sequence: TGTGCCAGCAGCCCAGACAGGACCAGCAATCAGCCCCAGCATTTT.

The chain combines TRBV5-6 with TRBJ2-5, with 8 bases that match TRBD1. This CDR3 has 14 amino acids. V gave up 5 bases and J gave up 4 bases; unmatched junction bases: 7. Germline CDR1 is SGHDT and CDR2 is YYEEEE. CDR3 DNA sequence: TGTGCCAGCAGTTGGACAGGGTTCCCAGAGACCCAGTACTTC. It is translated as CASSWTGFPETQYF.

The V call is TRBV9, the J call TRBJ1-4; the D gene is possibly TRBD1 (6 bases). Germline assignment: CDR1 SGDLS and CDR2 YYNGEE. There are 12 residues in the CDR3. V was cut by 3 bases and J by 9 bases, with 9 bases left in between. This chain's CDR3 is CASSGTGKKLFF. As DNA, the CDR3 is TGTGCCAGCAGCGGTACAGGGAAAAAACTGTTTTTT.

This chain uses TRBV5-6 with TRBJ2-7; D is unresolved. Germline V gives CDR1 SGHDT, CDR2 YYEEEE. Deletions cut 0 bases from V and 2 bases from J, with 12 bases between. This CDR3 is 15 amino acids long. The CDR3 is CASSLGDTAPYEQYF. In DNA form, the CDR3 reads TGTGCCAGCAGCTTGGGTGACACTGCTCCCTACGAGCAGTACTTC.